Described below is a single TCR beta chain sequence and its context. Its antigen is not identified. This record comes from a study of shared clonotypes between healthy human individuals. Sequenced by immunoSEQ multiplex PCR; TCRdb stores in-frame clones only, minus some. Here the sample spans some 2.1 million clones, about 95% being singletons. Whole-study findings and limits: Sharing of clonotypes among donors was expected to vary with sequencing depth.

This CDR3 is built from 14 residues. In germline, CDR1 is SGHAT, CDR2 FQNNGV. With 5 bases removed from V and 3 bases from J, the gap between germline ends came to 13 bases. CD45RO-negative CD8 cells positively selected for CCR7 made up the naive population, which excluded terminally differentiated effector memory CD45RA+ cells. The donors were adults (healthy and HIV-negative) with no recent acute infections or vaccinations. Sequencing input: naive CD8+ T cells sorted from blood. The clonotype originates from a young man in good health. This sequence joins TRBV11-2 and TRBJ1-1; tentative D call: TRBD1 (5 bases). The CDR3 DNA reads as TGTGCCAGCAGCCAAGCCGGGGCTTACACTGAAGCTTTCTTT. Translation gives CASSQAGAYTEAFF.